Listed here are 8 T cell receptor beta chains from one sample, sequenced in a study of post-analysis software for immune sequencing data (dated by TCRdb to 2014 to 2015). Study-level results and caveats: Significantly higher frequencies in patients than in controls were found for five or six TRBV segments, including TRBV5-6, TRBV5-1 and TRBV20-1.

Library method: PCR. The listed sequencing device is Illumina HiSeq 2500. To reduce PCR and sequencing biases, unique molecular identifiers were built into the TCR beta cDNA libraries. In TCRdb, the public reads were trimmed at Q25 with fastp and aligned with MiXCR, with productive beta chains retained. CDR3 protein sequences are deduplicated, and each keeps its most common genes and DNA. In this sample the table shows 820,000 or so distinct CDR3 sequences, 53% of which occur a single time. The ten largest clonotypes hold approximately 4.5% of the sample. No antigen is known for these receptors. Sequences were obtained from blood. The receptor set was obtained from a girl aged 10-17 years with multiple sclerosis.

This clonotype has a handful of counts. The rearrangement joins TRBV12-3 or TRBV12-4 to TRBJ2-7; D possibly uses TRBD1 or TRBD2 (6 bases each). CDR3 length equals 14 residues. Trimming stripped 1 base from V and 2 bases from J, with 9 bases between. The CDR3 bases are TGTGCCAGCAGTTTAGGGCGGGACACCTACGAGCAGTACTTC. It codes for CASSLGRDTYEQYF.

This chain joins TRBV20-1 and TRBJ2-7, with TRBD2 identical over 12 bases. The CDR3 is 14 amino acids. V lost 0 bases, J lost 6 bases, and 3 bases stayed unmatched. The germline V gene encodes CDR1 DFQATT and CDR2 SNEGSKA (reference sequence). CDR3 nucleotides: TGCAGTGCTAGAGAGGCTAGCGGGAGGGGCGAGCAGTACTTC. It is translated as CSAREASGRGEQYF.

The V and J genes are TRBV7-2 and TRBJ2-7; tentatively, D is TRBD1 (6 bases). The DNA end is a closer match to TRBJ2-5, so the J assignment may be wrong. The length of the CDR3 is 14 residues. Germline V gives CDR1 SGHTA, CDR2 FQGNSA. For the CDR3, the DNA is TGTGCCAGCAACAACGAACCAGTCAGGGGGACCCAGTACTTC. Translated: CASNNEPVRGTQYF.

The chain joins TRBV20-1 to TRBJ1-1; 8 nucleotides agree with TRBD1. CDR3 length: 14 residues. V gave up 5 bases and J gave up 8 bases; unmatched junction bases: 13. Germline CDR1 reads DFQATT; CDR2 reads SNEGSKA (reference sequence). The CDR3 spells CSASLPGGDLEAFF. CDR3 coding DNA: TGCAGTGCTTCACTTCCAGGGGGCGACTTAGAAGCTTTCTTT.

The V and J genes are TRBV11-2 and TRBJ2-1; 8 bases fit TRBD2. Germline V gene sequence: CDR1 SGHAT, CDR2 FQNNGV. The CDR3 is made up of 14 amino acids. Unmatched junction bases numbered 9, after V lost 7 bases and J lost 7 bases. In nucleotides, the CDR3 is TGTGCCAGCAACTACGGGGGGGTGGAGAATGAGCAGTTCTTC. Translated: CASNYGGVENEQFF.

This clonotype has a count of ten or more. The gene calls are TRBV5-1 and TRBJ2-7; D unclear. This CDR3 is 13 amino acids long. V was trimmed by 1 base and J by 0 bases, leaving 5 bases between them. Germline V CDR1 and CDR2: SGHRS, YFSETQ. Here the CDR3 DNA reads TGCGCCAGCAGCTTGCGGAGCTCCTACGAGCAGTACTTC. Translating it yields CASSLRSSYEQYF.

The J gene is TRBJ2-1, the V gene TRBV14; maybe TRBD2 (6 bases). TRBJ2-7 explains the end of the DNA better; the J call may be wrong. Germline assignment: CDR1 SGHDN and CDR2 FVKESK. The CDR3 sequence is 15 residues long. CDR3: CASSQGGTQYNEQYF. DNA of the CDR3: TGTGCCAGCAGCCAAGGCGGGACTCAATACAATGAGCAGTACTTC.

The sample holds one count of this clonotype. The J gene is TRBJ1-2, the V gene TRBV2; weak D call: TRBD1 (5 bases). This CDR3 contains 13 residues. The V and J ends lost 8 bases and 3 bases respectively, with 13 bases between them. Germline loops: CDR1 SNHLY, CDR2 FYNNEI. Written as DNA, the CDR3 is TGTGCCAGCGGGGGGATGTACGACTATGGCTACACCTTC. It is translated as CASGGMYDYGYTF.